The next 27 T cell receptor beta chains were all read from a single sample in a study of T cells after posttransplantation cyclophosphamide. Generated by immunoSEQ multiplex PCR, the TCRdb table keeps only in-frame clones and is missing some. Observed in the sample are around 3,000 clones, none of them singletons. Busulfan-fludarabine conditioning, marrow transplant, and cyclophosphamide on days +3 and +4 were administered. The sample here was PBMCs, taken after allogeneic stem cell transplant with posttransplant cyclophosphamide. The source is a female patient between 60 and 69 years old who received an allogeneic stem cell transplant from a related donor and was CMV-positive. Some T cells may be supplied by the graft donor.

This clone was detected many times. V and J are TRBV6-1 and TRBJ2-7, with 10 bases aligning to TRBD1. Losses at the gene ends were 5 bases for V and 5 bases for J; bases not matched to a gene: 3. Germline V gene data show CDR1 as MNHNS and CDR2 as SASEGT. The CDR3 is made up of 13 amino acids. CDR3 DNA sequence: TGTGCCAGCAGTAGACAGGGGGCCCACGAGCAGTACTTC. Amino acids: CASSRQGAHEQYF.

This clone showed up many times. This chain connects TRBV5-1 to TRBJ2-7; 10 bases are shared with TRBD2. The CDR3 is made up of 14 amino acids. V was pared by 1 base and J by 2 bases, with 0 bases of the junction left unmatched. Germline assignment: CDR1 SGHRS and CDR2 YFSETQ. Written as DNA, the CDR3 is TGCGCCAGCAGCTTGACTAGCGGGACCTACGAGCAGTACTTC. Its translation is CASSLTSGTYEQYF.

In this sample, this clone turned up many times. The chain has TRBV28 and TRBJ1-2, with D uncertain. The V and J ends lost 8 bases and 0 bases respectively, with 13 bases between them. The CDR3 has 14 residues. Germline V gives CDR1 MDHEN, CDR2 SYDVKM. The chain's CDR3 is CASVRGGPNYGYTF. CDR3 DNA: TGTGCCAGCGTTCGTGGCGGTCCTAACTATGGCTACACCTTC.

This clone was counted many times. The chain is built from TRBV7-9 and TRBJ2-3; 11 bases line up with TRBD2. Germline assignment: CDR1 SEHNR and CDR2 FQNEAQ (reference sequence). The CDR3 spans 15 residues. V lost 1 base to trimming and J lost 10 bases; unmatched junction nucleotides: 7. The CDR3 spells CASSLGTSGSGAQYF. In DNA, the CDR3 is TGTGCCAGCAGCTTAGGTACTAGCGGGAGCGGGGCGCAGTATTTT.

This clone occurred many times. The chain combines TRBV28 with TRBJ1-1; the match to TRBD1 covers 9 bases. Germline assignment: CDR1 MDHEN and CDR2 SYDVKM. The CDR3 has 14 amino acids. V dropped 6 bases and J dropped 0; count of bases not matched to a gene: 2. CDR3 region: CASRGTGLNTEAFF. For the CDR3, the DNA is TGTGCCAGCAGGGGGACAGGGCTGAACACTGAAGCTTTCTTT.

This clone has only a few counts. This chain links TRBV30 with TRBJ2-3; perhaps TRBD1 as D (5 bases). Per germline, CDR1 GTSNPN and CDR2 SVGIG (reference sequence). Trimming stripped 2 bases from V and 0 bases from J, with 12 bases between. The CDR3 covers 15 residues. This CDR3 is CAWSPRTTSTDTQYF. Here the CDR3 DNA reads TGTGCCTGGAGTCCGCGGACAACAAGCACAGATACGCAGTATTTT.

By sample fraction, this clone is medium-sized. The chain employs TRBV28 and TRBJ2-3; a weak D match, TRBD1 (5 bases). From germline, CDR1 is MDHEN and CDR2 SYDVKM. CDR3 length: 14 amino acids. The ends were cut back, 2 bases at V and 3 bases at J, with 9 bases in the middle. The CDR3 nucleotides are TGTGCCAGCAGTTTACAGGGTGGTACAGATACGCAGTATTTT. Encoded protein: CASSLQGGTDTQYF. The full variable domain, completed using reference TRBV28 and TRBJ2-3, is DVKVTQSSRYLVKRTGEKVFLECVQDMDHENMFWYRQDPGLGLRLIYFSYDVKMKEKGDIPEGYSVSREKKERFSLILESASTNQTSMYLCASSLQGGTDTQYFGPGTRLTVL.

Ten or more counts support this clone. This chain links TRBV23-1 with TRBJ2-7; tentative D call: TRBD1 (6 bases). TRBV23-1 is given ORF status, its function remaining uncertain. The CDR3 has 14 residues. Trimming left V 3 bases short and J 5 bases short, with 14 bases between. CDR3 DNA: TGCGCCAGCAGTCAGGACCAGGGGTCCCACGAGCAGTACTTC. It translates to CASSQDQGSHEQYF.

This clone ranks as medium-sized. V gene TRBV7-2 combines with J gene TRBJ2-5; unclear D gene. Germline-derived CDR1 and CDR2 are SGHTA and FQGNSA. CDR3 length equals 13 residues. V was clipped by 1 base and J by 2 bases, with 5 bases between them. CDR3 amino acids: CASSLVQQETQYF. The CDR3 DNA reads TGTGCCAGCAGCTTAGTACAGCAAGAGACCCAGTACTTC.

This clone was seen ten or more times. The rearrangement joins TRBV6-1 to TRBJ1-3; TRBD1 aligns across 7 bases. The ends lost 7 bases at V and 7 bases at J; junction bases unmatched: 7. The CDR3 is made up of 13 amino acids. The germline CDR1 and CDR2 sequences are MNHNS and SASEGT. DNA of the CDR3: TGTGCCAGCATCGGGACAGCCCGGAACACCATATATTTT. It encodes CASIGTARNTIYF.

This chain connects TRBV30 to TRBJ1-1; tentatively, D is TRBD1 (6 bases). CDR3 size: 16 residues. From germline, CDR1 is GTSNPN and CDR2 SVGIG (reference sequence). Between the trimmed V and J ends, which lost 3 bases and 3 bases, there was a span of 20 bases. CDR3 nucleotides: TGTGCCTGGAGGGGTGACAGGATTCTTTCCTACACTGAAGCTTTCTTT. Protein sequence: CAWRGDRILSYTEAFF.

This clone occurred many times. The chain recombines TRBV2 with TRBJ2-1, with 9 bases fitting TRBD2. The germline CDR1 and CDR2 sequences are SNHLY and FYNNEI. V lost 4 bases to trimming and J lost 5 bases; unmatched junction nucleotides: 6. There are 15 residues in the CDR3. CDR3 amino acids: CASSVSSGVNNEQFF. DNA for the CDR3: TGTGCCAGCAGTGTTTCTAGCGGGGTGAACAATGAGCAGTTCTTC.

By its share, this clone is medium-sized. The chain links TRBV10-3 to TRBJ2-7; 7 bases are shared with TRBD1. Trimming removed 4 bases from V and 0 bases from J; junction bases left unmatched: 6. Germline values: CDR1 ENHRY, CDR2 SYGVKD. The CDR3 has 15 residues. Here the CDR3 reads CAISVATGASYEQYF. For the CDR3, the DNA is TGTGCCATCAGTGTTGCCACAGGGGCCTCCTACGAGCAGTACTTC.

Many counts were recorded for this clone. The rearrangement uses TRBV28 and TRBJ2-5, with a possible D match to TRBD2 (5 bases). From germline, CDR1 is MDHEN and CDR2 SYDVKM. This CDR3 has 12 residues. The V and J ends lost 11 bases and 5 bases respectively, with 15 bases between them. The CDR3 sequence: CAARGLSETQYF. Written as DNA, the CDR3 is TGTGCCGCGAGAGGACTTTCCGAGACCCAGTACTTC.

The sample holds many counts of this clone. CDR3 bases: TGTGCCATCGAAGGCAGCTACGAGCAGTACTTC. This gives the protein CAIEGSYEQYF. V usage is TRBV7-9 and J usage is TRBJ2-7; D ambiguous. V lost 10 bases and J lost 3, with 10 bases in between. Germline assignment: CDR1 SEHNR and CDR2 FQNEAQ (reference sequence). The CDR3 loop spans 11 amino acids.

By sample share, this clone is medium-sized. The rearrangement links TRBV27 to TRBJ2-7; D not resolved. Trimming left V 8 bases short and J 1 base short, with 9 bases between. This CDR3 has 12 amino acids. The V gene's germline CDR1 is MNHEY and CDR2 SMNVEV (reference sequence). For the CDR3, the DNA is TGTGCCAGCTTTACATCTTCCTACGAGCAGTACTTC. Translating gives CASFTSSYEQYF.

This clone was recorded at least ten times. The genes are TRBV27 and TRBJ2-2; D call uncertain. Trimming left V 5 bases short and J 1 base short, with 5 bases between. The CDR3 totals 13 residues. Germline V gives CDR1 MNHEY, CDR2 SMNVEV (reference sequence). The CDR3 spells CASSTRNTGELFF. DNA for the CDR3: TGTGCCAGCAGTACGCGGAACACCGGGGAGCTGTTTTTT.

This clone showed up many times. The chain recombines TRBV28 with TRBJ2-7, with D possibly being TRBD2 (6 bases). Looked up from germline, CDR1 is MDHEN and CDR2 is SYDVKM. The CDR3 is made up of 12 amino acids. Trimming removed 10 bases at V and 2 bases at J, with 12 bases between. This CDR3 reads CATGGAPYEQYF. CDR3 DNA: TGTGCCACCGGGGGAGCTCCCTACGAGCAGTACTTC.

This clone was found a few times. The chain recombines TRBV6-6 with TRBJ1-2; D not resolved. V lost 4 bases and J lost 0, with 15 bases in between. The germline V gene has CDR1 MNHNY and CDR2 SVGAGI (reference sequence). The CDR3 length is 16 residues. In nucleotides, the CDR3 is TGTGCCAGCAGTTCCGAGGCCCGGGGTGCTAACTATGGCTACACCTTC. Translation gives CASSSEARGANYGYTF.

This clone was picked up many times. V is TRBV5-4 and J is TRBJ2-1, with 12 bases aligning to TRBD2. Germline-derived CDR1 and CDR2 are SGHNT and YYREEE (reference sequence). The CDR3 length is 20 residues. The junction had 12 bases not matched to a gene; V was cut back by 2 bases and J by 0 bases. This CDR3 is CASSLVGRTSGASSYNEQFF. The CDR3 nucleotides read TGTGCCAGCAGCTTAGTGGGGAGGACTAGCGGGGCAAGCTCCTACAATGAGCAGTTCTTC.

This clone was seen many times. The chain is built from TRBV2 and TRBJ1-5; 10 nucleotides align to TRBD1. CDR3 length: 15 amino acids. Germline CDR1 is SNHLY and CDR2 is FYNNEI. Losses at the gene ends were 0 bases for V and 7 bases for J; bases not matched to a gene: 3. The CDR3 protein is CASSEADRGGQPQHF. CDR3 nucleotides: TGTGCCAGCAGTGAAGCGGACAGGGGGGGACAGCCCCAGCATTTT.

This clone was detected ten times or more. The V gene is TRBV29-1, the J gene TRBJ1-1; 7 bases line up with TRBD1. CDR3 length: 13 amino acids. CDR1 is SQVTM and CDR2 is ANQGSEA in the germline V gene. The ends lost 2 bases at V and 5 bases at J; junction bases unmatched: 5. In nucleotides, the CDR3 is TGCAGCGTTGAAACTCTACAGGGGACTGAAGCTTTCTTT. Protein product: CSVETLQGTEAFF.

The genes are TRBV27 and TRBJ1-5; TRBD1 matches 7 bases. The germline V gene has CDR1 MNHEY and CDR2 SMNVEV (reference sequence). This CDR3 is built from 13 residues. V trimming: 5 bases; J trimming: 10 bases; junction bases outside the gene matches: 8. The CDR3 is CASSLDRERPQHF. DNA for the CDR3: TGTGCCAGCAGTCTAGACAGGGAGAGACCCCAGCATTTT.

This clone was recorded many times. In DNA, the CDR3 is TGTGCCAGCTCACCGGAACAGAACTATGGCTACACCTTC. This codes for CASSPEQNYGYTF. The chain recombines TRBV18 with TRBJ1-2; no reliable D call. V lost 3 bases to trimming and J lost 2 bases, with 7 bases between them. This CDR3 contains 13 residues. CDR1 and CDR2 (germline): KGHSH, LQKENI.

There are a few counts of this clone. The J gene is TRBJ1-5, the V gene TRBV5-1, with no clear D. The germline CDR1 and CDR2 sequences are SGHRS and YFSETQ. V shed 4 bases and J shed 0 bases, with 17 bases lying between them. The CDR3 sequence is 17 residues long. The CDR3 DNA reads as TGCGCCAGCAGCCTACGTTCAGGAGAGTATAGCAATCAGCCCCAGCATTTT. Translation: CASSLRSGEYSNQPQHF.

At least ten counts were recorded for this clone. The chain combines TRBV12-3 or TRBV12-4 with TRBJ1-1, with 9 bases fitting TRBD1. The V and J ends lost 4 bases and 2 bases, in that order; junction bases with no gene match: 2. The CDR3 extends over 14 amino acids. In DNA, the CDR3 is TGTGCCAGCAGTTCGGGACAGGGCAACACTGAAGCTTTCTTT. This gives the protein CASSSGQGNTEAFF.

This clone was recorded at least ten times. This rearrangement joins TRBV5-1 to TRBJ1-3; tentative D call: TRBD1 (6 bases). The germline V gene encodes CDR1 SGHRS and CDR2 YFSETQ. The CDR3 runs 15 residues. V was trimmed by 4 bases and J by 0 bases, leaving 11 bases between them. This CDR3 reads CASSPWTVSGNTIYF. The CDR3 nucleotides are TGCGCCAGCAGCCCCTGGACAGTCTCTGGAAACACCATATATTTT.